These T cell receptor beta chains were read from a single sample in a study of blood T cells in healthy people across ages. Each CDR3 protein gets one entry after TCRdb re-called the 5' RACE reads with MiXCR. In the table there are fewer than 2 million distinct CDR3 sequences, roughly 43% of which are singletons. The sequenced material came from blood. Receptor source: a human donor in good health. CDR3s leave out the opening cysteine and the closing phenylalanine or tryptophan.

V gene,J gene,CDR3 protein
TRBV9,TRBJ1-2,ASSETPRGYT
TRBV11-2,TRBJ1-2,ASSEWDRGADGYT
TRBV2,TRBJ1-1,ASSEFGPNTEAF
TRBV20-1,TRBJ2-1,SALQGGSYNEQF
TRBV28,TRBJ2-5,ASSLSTSGVEETQY
TRBV7-7,TRBJ2-1,ASSRESGGATDEQF
TRBV6-6,TRBJ2-7,ASSYSWVSGQY
TRBV5-1,TRBJ2-7,ASSLIGRAYEQY
TRBV28,TRBJ2-1,ASSFSPSDYWAGHEQF
TRBV4-3,TRBJ2-3,ASSQRSGGDLRLRDTQY
TRBV20-1,TRBJ1-5,SARPRAVHPFSNQPQH
TRBV5-1,TRBJ2-7,ASSSTSAQTYEQY
TRBV7-2,TRBJ2-7,ASSLVASAVAGYEQY
TRBV7-3,TRBJ1-2,ASSRSVGGYT
TRBV5-5,TRBJ1-2,ASSPNLNYGYT
TRBV9,TRBJ2-1,ASSVAASGGAIIYEQF
TRBV6-5,TRBJ2-1,ASRTPGTGKEQF
TRBV5-6,TRBJ2-5,ASSFQRREETQY
TRBV20-1,TRBJ2-5,SAAETSEETQY
TRBV7-9,TRBJ2-3,ASSYPGTGTDTQY
TRBV14,TRBJ1-2,ASSFTPVGGYT
TRBV24-1,TRBJ2-3,ATTSGQVGTDTQY
TRBV6-2/TRBV6-3,TRBJ1-6,ASSYPLQGRALH
TRBV5-1,TRBJ2-1,ASSLGQGATYNEQF
TRBV6-5,TRBJ2-7,ASSYMTGSHEQY
TRBV5-6,TRBJ2-4,ASRTQGSTRNIQY
TRBV20-1,TRBJ2-3,SASTLAADTQY
TRBV6-2/TRBV6-3,TRBJ2-7,ASGGLSYEQY
TRBV11-2,TRBJ2-7,ASSFRVAAYEQY
TRBV12-3/TRBV12-4,TRBJ2-3,ASSPRGLVGGLLAQY
TRBV7-2,TRBJ2-3,ASSLRQGIRDTQY
TRBV18,TRBJ2-5,ASSPARQETQY
TRBV20-1,TRBJ1-4,SVSYGGPWTNEKLF